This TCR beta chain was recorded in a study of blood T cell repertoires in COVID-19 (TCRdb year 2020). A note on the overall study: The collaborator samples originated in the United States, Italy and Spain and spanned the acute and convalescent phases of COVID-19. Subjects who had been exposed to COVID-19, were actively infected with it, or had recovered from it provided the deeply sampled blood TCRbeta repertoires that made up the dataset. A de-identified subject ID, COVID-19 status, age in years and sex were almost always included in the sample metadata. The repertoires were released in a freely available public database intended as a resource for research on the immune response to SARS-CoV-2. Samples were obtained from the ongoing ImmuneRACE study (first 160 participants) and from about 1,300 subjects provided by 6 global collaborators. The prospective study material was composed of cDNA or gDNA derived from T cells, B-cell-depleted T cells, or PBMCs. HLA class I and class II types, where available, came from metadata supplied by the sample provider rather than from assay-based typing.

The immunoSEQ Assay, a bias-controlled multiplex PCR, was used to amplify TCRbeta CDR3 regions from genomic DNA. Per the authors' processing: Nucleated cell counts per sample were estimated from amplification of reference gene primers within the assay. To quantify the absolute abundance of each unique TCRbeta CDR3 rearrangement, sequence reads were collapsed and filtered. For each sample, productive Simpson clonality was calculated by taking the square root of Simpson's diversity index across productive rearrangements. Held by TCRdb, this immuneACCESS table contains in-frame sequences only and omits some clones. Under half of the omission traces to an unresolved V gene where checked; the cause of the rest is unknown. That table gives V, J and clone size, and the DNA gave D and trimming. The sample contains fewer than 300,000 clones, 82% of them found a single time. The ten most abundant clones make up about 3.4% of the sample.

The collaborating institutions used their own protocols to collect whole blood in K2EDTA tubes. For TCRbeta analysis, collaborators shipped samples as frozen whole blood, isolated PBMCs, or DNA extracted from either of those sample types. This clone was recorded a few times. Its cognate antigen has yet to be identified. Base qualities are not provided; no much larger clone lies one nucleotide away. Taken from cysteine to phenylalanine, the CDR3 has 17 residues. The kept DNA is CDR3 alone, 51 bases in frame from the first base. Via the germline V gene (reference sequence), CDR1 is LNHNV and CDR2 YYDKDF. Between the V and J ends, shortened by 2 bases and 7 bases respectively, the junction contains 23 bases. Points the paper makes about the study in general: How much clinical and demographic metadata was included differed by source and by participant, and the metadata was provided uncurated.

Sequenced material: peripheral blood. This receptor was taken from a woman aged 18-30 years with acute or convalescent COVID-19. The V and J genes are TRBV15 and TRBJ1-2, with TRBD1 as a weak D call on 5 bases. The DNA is TGTGCCACCAGCAGATCGGGGGGGGTTTTCCCTCTCTTTGGCTACACCTTC. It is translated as CATSRSGGVFPLFGYTF.